This TCR beta chain was sequenced in a study of vaccination effects on CD4 cells after COVID-19. Viral peptide pools were used in the ViraFEST assay to expand antigen-specific CD4+ T cells, and sequencing came afterward. Investigators separated out CD4+ T cells once around nine days of culture had passed. Each vaccine recipient was nucleocapsid antibody negative and had no prior SARS-CoV-2 infection. Profiling relied on immunoSEQ multiplex PCR, and the TCRdb table lists in-frame clones only, not all of them. Of some 41,000 clones in the sample, 66% are singletons; the top ten hold more than 12%. As for this clone: The antigen is undetermined.

This receptor was taken from a human donor who received a COVID-19 vaccine. This material consisted of CD4+ T cells from PBMCs cultured with HCoV-OC43 spike peptides, taken before COVID-19 vaccination. The subset was: HCoV-OC43 spike overlapping peptide pool stimulation.

The CDR3: CASSPSGRAYNEQFF. CDR3 nucleotides: TGTGCCAGCAGTCCTAGCGGGAGGGCCTACAATGAGCAGTTCTTC. The J gene is TRBJ2-1, the V gene TRBV6-5; TRBD2 matches 12 bases. This CDR3 has 15 residues. Germline CDR1 and CDR2: MNHEY and SVGAGI. Trimming at V came to 5 bases and at J to 2 bases, leaving 1 base not matched to a gene.